The 32 T cell receptor delta chains below all came from one sample that was sequenced in a study of γδ T cells in repeated Plasmodium falciparum infection. TCRdb re-processed the multiplex PCR reads via CATT. The sample has 75,000 to 95,000 delta-chain clones; 0.85% to 1% are singletons. Vgamma9/Vdelta2+ and Vdelta2-negative gammadelta T cells were flow-sorted from PBMC for bulk sequencing. Sequenced: gamma-delta T cells from blood. Receptors originate from a pool of human donors (malaria-infected and uninfected, not separated).

Points on this clone: Translating this DNA gives a protein that differs at residue 11 from the TCRdb one, which belongs to a much larger clone; a read error is likely, and the protein shown is this translation. The DNA for the CDR3 is TGTGCTCTTGGGGTTTTAGGGTACTGGGGGGTGGCAGGACTCATCTTT. Translating it yields CALGVLGYWGVAGLIF. The rearrangement uses TRDV1 and TRDJ1; TRDD3 matches 8 bases. In the absence of a J gene in TCRdb, the DNA was matched to germline to assign it here. The germline gives CDR1 TSWWSYY, CDR2 QGS. After removal of 4 bases from V and 10 bases from J, the junction contained 17 bases not matched to a gene. This CDR3 spans 16 amino acids.

Comment on this clone: The protein given by TCRdb reflects a much larger clone and differs at residue 10 from this DNA's translation, likely from a read error; the protein shown is the DNA's translation. The J gene is TRDJ1, the V gene TRDV2; TRDD3 aligns across 7 bases. Germline matching of the DNA provided the J gene here, since TCRdb leaves it blank. The CDR3 extends over 16 amino acids. Germline CDR1 and CDR2: GEAIGNYY and EKD. Trimming removed 0 bases from V and 5 bases from J; junction bases left unmatched: 11. This CDR3 is CACDTVGAGGGDKLIF. In DNA form, the CDR3 reads TGTGCCTGTGACACCGTAGGGGCTGGGGGTGGTGATAAACTCATCTTT.

About this clone: The translation of this DNA and the TCRdb protein of a much larger clone differ at residue 6, probably owing to a read error; the protein shown here is translated from the DNA. This chain joins TRDV2 and TRDJ1; 8 positions agree with TRDD3. TCRdb is silent on the J gene; assignment here came from matching the DNA to germline. CDR1 GEAIGNYY and CDR2 EKD come from the germline V gene. CDR3 length equals 19 residues. Trimming removed 2 bases from V and 0 bases from J; junction bases left unmatched: 16. The CDR3 sequence: CACDIPTSVLGADTDKLIF. The CDR3 coding sequence is TGTGCCTGTGACATCCCCACTTCCGTACTGGGGGCCGACACCGATAAACTCATCTTT.

There are a few counts of this clone. TCRdb's protein for this DNA is that of a much larger clone and differs from the translation at residue 24, likely a read error; the protein shown is the DNA translation. V and J are TRDV1 and TRDJ1; D is possibly TRDD3 (7 bases). This CDR3 has 28 amino acids. V was shortened by 1 base and J by 7 bases, with 55 bases between the two germline ends. CDR1 is TSWWSYY and CDR2 is QGS in the germline V gene. This CDR3 reads CALGERKDERGKSLRIPRGGWSVGKLIF. Written as DNA, the CDR3 is TGTGCTCTTGGGGAACGAAAGGACGAAAGGGGAAAGTCCCTACGTATTCCTAGGGGGGGATGGTCGGTCGGTAAACTCATCTTT.

This clone has only a few counts. TCRdb's entry gives the protein of a much larger clone, which mismatches this DNA's translation at residue 12, likely from a read error; the protein reported here is translated from the DNA. The V call is TRDV2, the J call TRDJ1; the match to TRDD3 covers 12 bases. There are 18 residues in the CDR3. J was trimmed by 1 base and V by 3 bases; bases with no gene match: 11. Germline V gene data show CDR1 as GEAIGNYY and CDR2 as EKD. Written as DNA, the CDR3 is TGTGCCTGTGACCCTTTGACTGGGGGATACTCTGCCACCGATAAACTCATCTTT. Translation: CACDPLTGGYSATDKLIF.

This clone appeared a few times. The protein recorded in TCRdb matches a much larger clone and deviates from this DNA's translation at residue 13, suggesting a read error; the protein here is obtained by translating the DNA. The V gene call is TRDV2, and the J gene call is absent; TRDD3 is taken as the D call from the table, unchecked against the DNA. The germline CDR1 and CDR2 sequences are GEAIGNYY and EKD. This CDR3 contains 14 residues. The CDR3 here is CACDTMGDTHKLTF. CDR3 nucleotides: TGTGCCTGTGACACAATGGGGGATACGCATAAACTCACCTTT.

In its sample, this clone was seen a few times. TCRdb assigns this DNA the protein of a much larger clone, which departs from its translation at residue 12; this likely reflects a read error, and the protein shown comes from translating the DNA. The chain uses TRDV2 and TRDJ3; TRDD3 matches 7 bases. Assignment of the J gene here rests on matching the DNA to germline, because TCRdb gives none. This CDR3 region has 18 residues. In germline, CDR1 is GEAIGNYY, CDR2 EKD. In nucleotides, the CDR3 is TGTGCCTGCGACGTCGTTACTGGAACTAACTGGGGCACCCGACAGATGTTTTTC. It codes for CACDVVTGTNWGTRQMFF.

As regards this clone: With only one base between it and a far larger clone, this is likely a read error. The same CDR3 also results from other DNA sequences found in this sample. J is TRDJ1 and V is TRDV2, with 13 bases lining up with TRDD3. No J segment appears in TCRdb, so it was assigned here by matching the sequence to germline. The V gene's germline CDR1 is GEAIGNYY and CDR2 EKD. This CDR3 region has 19 residues. CDR3 sequence reads: CACDPVLGDTPLYTDKLIF. For the CDR3, the DNA is TGTGCCTGTGACCCTGTACTGGGGGATACGCCTTTGTACACAGATAAACTCATCTTT.

This clone was observed a handful of times. The protein recorded in TCRdb matches a much larger clone and deviates from this DNA's translation at residue 19, suggesting a read error; the protein here is obtained by translating the DNA. J is TRDJ1 and V is TRDV1; D may match TRDD2 or TRDD3 (6 bases each). The J gene is absent in TCRdb and was assigned here via DNA matching to germline. The CDR3 sequence is 27 residues long. CDR1 is TSWWSYY, CDR2 QGS, per germline. Deletions cut 3 bases from V and 4 bases from J, with 51 bases between. This CDR3 reads CALGDTTSNDSTYLFSYWEMLGDKLIF. The CDR3 DNA is TGTGCTCTTGGGGACACCACCTCCAACGATAGTACCTACCTCTTCTCCTACTGGGAGATGTTGGGCGATAAACTCATCTTT.

This clone came up a few times. The protein TCRdb gives is from a much larger clone and does not agree with this DNA's translation at residue 5, likely a read error; the protein shown here comes from the DNA. The rearrangement uses TRDV1 and TRDJ1; no definite D call. The CDR3 loop spans 12 amino acids. CDR1 TSWWSYY and CDR2 QGS come from the germline V gene. V was clipped by 4 bases and J by 3 bases, with 6 bases between them. CDR3 protein: CALGGPSDKLIF. The DNA of the CDR3 is TGTGCTCTTGGGGGACCCTCCGATAAACTCATCTTT.

This clone was recorded a few times. The protein recorded in TCRdb matches a much larger clone and deviates from this DNA's translation at residue 6, suggesting a read error; the protein here is obtained by translating the DNA. This chain links TRDV1 with TRDJ1; D ambiguous. Germline CDR1 TSWWSYY, CDR2 QGS. CDR3 length: 10 residues. With 4 bases removed from V and 8 bases from J, the gap between germline ends came to 5 bases. This chain's CDR3 is CALGGAKLIF. In DNA form, the CDR3 reads TGTGCTCTTGGGGGCGCGAAACTCATCTTT.

Concerning this clone itself: A far bigger clonotype differs at one base, so this is likely a read error. The sample contains more than one DNA sequence encoding this CDR3. This chain connects TRDV1 to TRDJ1, with 10 bases aligning to TRDD3. Here the J gene was assigned by germline matching of the DNA, as TCRdb has none. Germline V gene data show CDR1 as TSWWSYY and CDR2 as QGS. This CDR3 has 20 amino acids. For the CDR3, the DNA is TGTGCTCTTGGGTGTCCTTCCCTCGGACTTACTGGGGGATGCACCGACAAACTCATCTTT. This gives the protein CALGCPSLGLTGGCTDKLIF.

This clone is medium-sized in the sample. The identical CDR3 is also encoded by other nucleotide sequences in the sample. The J gene is TRDJ1, the V gene TRDV2; D is undetermined. Per the germline V gene, CDR1 is GEAIGNYY and CDR2 is EKD. V gave up 1 base and J gave up 0 bases, with 11 bases separating them. The CDR3 spans 15 residues. CDR3 residues: CACDTGAGYTDKLIF. In DNA form, the CDR3 reads TGTGCCTGTGACACAGGGGCTGGCTACACCGATAAACTCATCTTT.

This clone was recorded a few times. This likely traces to a read error, being one base from a far larger clone. The sample contains more than one DNA sequence encoding this CDR3. The V and J genes are TRDV1 and TRDJ1; a weak D match, TRDD2 (5 bases). Deletions cut 3 bases from V and 0 bases from J, with 14 bases between. Germline loops: CDR1 TSWWSYY, CDR2 QGS. This CDR3 has 16 amino acids. In DNA form, the CDR3 reads TGTGCTCTTGGGGAGCTCTCCTTCTTCTACACCGATAAACTCATCTTT. Translation gives CALGELSFFYTDKLIF.

As regards this clone: Only one base separates this from a far larger clonotype, so it likely reflects a read error. This sample includes further DNA sequences coding for the same CDR3. V usage is TRDV2 and J usage is TRDJ1; maybe TRDD3 (5 bases). The CDR3 covers 15 residues. The germline V gene has CDR1 GEAIGNYY and CDR2 EKD. In DNA form, the CDR3 reads TGTGCCTGTGACACCGGTGGGATGGGTACCGACAAACTCATCTTT. As protein: CACDTGGMGTDKLIF.

In this sample, this clone turned up a few times. The likely explanation is a read error, given a far larger clone one base away. Different DNA sequences within this sample yield the same CDR3. CDR3 nucleotides: TGTGCTCTTGGGGAACTAAGGAGGGGGGACCATCGTACAACACAAAAGATCACTGATAAACTCATCTTT. It encodes CALGELRRGDHRTTQKITDKLIF. The chain uses TRDV1 and TRDJ1; a weak D match, TRDD3 (6 bases). CDR1 and CDR2 from the germline V gene are TSWWSYY and QGS. V was cut by 0 bases and J by 5 bases, with 37 bases left in between. This CDR3 region has 23 residues.

About this clone itself: The protein that TCRdb holds for this DNA derives from a much larger clone and differs from the translated DNA at residue 11, which likely indicates a read error; the protein shown here is translated from the DNA. V is TRDV1 and J is TRDJ1; the match to TRDD2 covers 7 bases. This CDR3 contains 16 residues. Germline V gene sequence: CDR1 TSWWSYY, CDR2 QGS. Trimming cost V 4 bases and J 8 bases; bases outside gene matches: 16. This CDR3 is CALGVSYVGGDTKLIF. The CDR3 region has the DNA TGTGCTCTTGGGGTTTCCTACGTGGGAGGAGACACGAAACTCATCTTT.

On this clone itself: This DNA translates differently at residue 5 from the TCRdb protein, which is that of a much larger clone; a read error is likely, and the protein shown is the DNA's own translation. This chain uses TRDV1 with TRDJ1; 12 nucleotides align to TRDD3. The J gene comes from matching the DNA to germline here; TCRdb lacks it. CDR1 and CDR2 from the germline V gene are TSWWSYY and QGS. This CDR3 spans 18 amino acids. V gave up 4 bases and J gave up 8 bases; unmatched junction bases: 17. The CDR3 spells CALGGGVPLGDTTRKLIF. CDR3 nucleotides: TGTGCTCTTGGGGGAGGGGTCCCACTGGGGGATACAACTAGAAAACTCATCTTT.

This clone was detected a few times. A read error is likely here: a far larger clone is one base away. Within the sample, other DNA sequences also encode this same CDR3. The chain joins TRDV1 to TRDJ1; D is perhaps TRDD2 (5 bases). Germline CDR1 reads TSWWSYY; CDR2 reads QGS. The length of the CDR3 is 22 residues. The V gene lost 3 bases and the J gene lost 1 base, with 33 bases spanning the gap. The CDR3 reads CALGDYHRPTYDWTGATDKLIF. CDR3 in DNA: TGTGCTCTTGGGGACTATCACCGCCCTACGTACGATTGGACGGGCGCCACCGATAAACTCATCTTT.

Regarding this clone: TCRdb's entry gives the protein of a much larger clone, which mismatches this DNA's translation at residue 11, likely from a read error; the protein reported here is translated from the DNA. The rearrangement links TRDV1 to TRDJ1; 7 bases are shared with TRDD3. The J gene, missing from TCRdb, was assigned here through DNA to germline matching. Unmatched junction bases numbered 14, after V lost 1 base and J lost 3 bases. Germline CDR1 reads TSWWSYY; CDR2 reads QGS. This CDR3 has 18 residues. The CDR3 region has the DNA TGTGCTCTTGGGGAACGTCGCCTGGGGGCTCTCAAGTCCGATAAACTCATCTTT. It specifies CALGERRLGALKSDKLIF.

This clone has more than one count but fewer than ten. TCRdb attributes to this sequence the protein of a much larger clone, which differs from the DNA translation at residue 6; a read error is likely, and the protein displayed is translated from the DNA. The rearrangement links TRDV1 to TRDJ1, with D possibly TRDD2 on 5 matching bases. Because TCRdb records no J gene, it was assigned here through a match of the DNA to germline. The length of the CDR3 is 16 residues. V was clipped by 2 bases and J by 0 bases, with 13 bases between them. Looked up from germline, CDR1 is TSWWSYY and CDR2 is QGS. The CDR3 sequence is CALGEFSFFYTDKLIF. In DNA form, the CDR3 reads TGTGCTCTTGGGGAATTCTCCTTCTTCTACACCGATAAACTCATCTTT.

As to this clone: TCRdb assigns this DNA the protein of a much larger clone, which departs from its translation at residue 4; this likely reflects a read error, and the protein shown comes from translating the DNA. V is TRDV2 and J is TRDJ1; TRDD3 matches 10 bases. Here the J gene was assigned by germline matching of the DNA, as TCRdb has none. Germline assignment: CDR1 GEAIGNYY and CDR2 EKD. This CDR3 comprises 24 residues. CDR3 DNA: TGTGCCTGTGGCACCGTTCGTCCCTCCCCTAGCCCAAACTGGGGGATGGGGTACACCGATAAACTCATCTTT. It is translated as CACGTVRPSPSPNWGMGYTDKLIF.

This clone was picked up a small number of times. Given a far larger clone just one base away, this is likely a sequencing read error. No J gene was called, and the V gene is TRDV1; TRDD3, as called in the table, went unchecked against the DNA. The germline gives CDR1 TSWWSYY, CDR2 QGS. The CDR3 is 20 amino acids. Here the CDR3 DNA reads TGTGCTCTTGGACCTTCCTACGGGTACTGGGGATCCCCGTACACCGATAAACTCATCTTC. This translates into CALGPSYGYWGSPYTDKLIF.

On this clone: This likely traces to a read error, being one base from a far larger clone. The same CDR3 can be traced to other DNA sequences in this sample. The chain couples TRDV2 to TRDJ1; possible D gene TRDD2, 5 bases. TCRdb records no J gene; here it was assigned by comparing the DNA to germline. The V end was cut by 3 bases, the J end by 6 bases, with 28 bases between. CDR1 and CDR2 (germline): GEAIGNYY, EKD. This CDR3 has 18 residues. CDR3 loop: CACDPSHSRPGGDNKLIF. The CDR3 nucleotides read TGTGCCTGTGACCCTTCTCACTCCCGACCGGGTGGCGATAATAAACTCATCTTT.

In regard to this clone: This DNA's translation and the protein TCRdb lists, from a much larger clone, do not match at residue 5, likely due to a read error; the protein shown is translated from the DNA. The chain combines TRDV1 with TRDJ1, with D unresolved. The CDR3 is made up of 18 amino acids. The ends were cut back, 4 bases at V and 3 bases at J, with 24 bases in the middle. Germline CDR1 is TSWWSYY and CDR2 is QGS. For the CDR3, the DNA is TGTGCTCTTGGGGGCCGTTGGGCCCCGGATGTACAGGCCGATAAACTCATCTTT. This translates into CALGGRWAPDVQADKLIF.

As to this clone: The protein held in TCRdb is that of a much larger clone and does not match this DNA's translation at residue 4, likely because of a read error; the protein shown is translated from the DNA. The chain is built from TRDV1 and TRDJ1; TRDD2 is a possible D gene (5 bases). The CDR3 totals 12 residues. Deletions cut 8 bases from V and 5 bases from J, with 12 bases between. Germline CDR1 is TSWWSYY and CDR2 is QGS. This CDR3 is CALLSSRDKLIF. The CDR3 DNA sequence: TGTGCTCTTCTTTCCTCCCGGGATAAACTCATCTTT.

About this clone itself: This DNA's translation and the protein TCRdb lists, from a much larger clone, do not match at residue 6, likely due to a read error; the protein shown is translated from the DNA. The genes are TRDV1 and TRDJ1, with 10 bases fitting TRDD3. Trimming took 2 bases from V and 5 from J; bases not matched to a gene: 11. Germline V CDR1 and CDR2: TSWWSYY, QGS. The CDR3 runs 17 residues. The CDR3 here is CALGEIYWGISFDKLIF. The CDR3 DNA is TGTGCTCTTGGGGAAATCTACTGGGGGATTTCCTTTGATAAACTCATCTTT.

With respect to this clone: TCRdb's entry gives the protein of a much larger clone, which mismatches this DNA's translation at residue 13, likely from a read error; the protein reported here is translated from the DNA. The chain joins TRDV2 to TRDJ1, with 12 bases fitting TRDD3. The J gene was missing in TCRdb and was found by matching the end of the DNA to germline. The CDR3 totals 18 residues. Unmatched junction bases numbered 11, after V lost 1 base and J lost 3 bases. In germline, CDR1 is GEAIGNYY, CDR2 EKD. The CDR3 sequence is CACDTLGTGGYRADKLIF. CDR3 nucleotides: TGTGCCTGTGACACGCTTGGGACTGGGGGATACCGCGCCGATAAACTCATCTTT.

Notes on this clone: This DNA translates differently at residue 7 from the TCRdb protein, which is that of a much larger clone; a read error is likely, and the protein shown is the DNA's own translation. The rearrangement uses TRDV2 and TRDJ1; 7 bases line up with TRDD3. The J gene was not available in TCRdb and was assigned here by matching the DNA to germline segments. The CDR3 totals 16 residues. After removal of 3 bases from V and 4 bases from J, the junction contained 13 bases not matched to a gene. Germline V gene lookup returns CDR1 GEAIGNYY and CDR2 EKD. The CDR3 DNA sequence: TGTGCCTGTGACCTCCTCGTTGGGGGAAACCACGATAAACTCATCTTT. This translates into CACDLLVGGNHDKLIF.

To note about this clone: The protein TCRdb lists belongs to a much larger clone and differs from this DNA's translation at residue 16, which points to a read error; the protein shown is made from the DNA. CDR3 sequence (DNA): TGTGCTCTTGGGGAAAATTCCTGCGGCCTTCTCCTGTGGGGGATACGGAAACTCATCTTT. Translated, it gives CALGENSCGLLLWGIRKLIF. This chain connects TRDV1 to TRDJ1; TRDD3 matches at 11 bases. TCRdb is silent on the J gene; assignment here came from matching the DNA to germline. Germline V gene lookup returns CDR1 TSWWSYY and CDR2 QGS. This CDR3 comprises 20 residues. The junction had 22 bases not matched to a gene; V was cut back by 2 bases and J by 8 bases.

About this clone: TCRdb lists the protein of a much larger clone for this DNA, which differs at residue 13, so this is likely a read error; the protein given here is translated from the DNA itself. This chain's CDR3 is CALGEVYLYDLWPDKLIF. CDR3 in DNA: TGTGCTCTTGGGGAAGTCTATCTCTACGACCTTTGGCCCGATAAACTCATCTTT. The chain joins TRDV1 to TRDJ1; no clear D gene. The J gene is absent in TCRdb and was assigned here via DNA matching to germline. The CDR3 spans 18 residues. From germline, CDR1 is TSWWSYY and CDR2 QGS. Trimming removed 2 bases at V and 3 bases at J, with 22 bases between.

This clone showed up just a few times. TCRdb attributes to this sequence the protein of a much larger clone, which differs from the DNA translation at residue 13; a read error is likely, and the protein displayed is translated from the DNA. The chain joins TRDV2 to TRDJ1, with TRDD3 as a possible D gene (6 bases). The J gene, missing from TCRdb, was assigned here through DNA to germline matching. The CDR3 extends over 16 amino acids. The germline V gene encodes CDR1 GEAIGNYY and CDR2 EKD. DNA for the CDR3: TGTGCCTGTGACACCGTAGGGGCTGGGGATGGTGATAGACTCATCTTT. Its protein product is CACDTVGAGDGDRLIF.